These 22 T cell receptor beta chains share one sample of origin, sequenced in a study of CD8 T cells in Susac syndrome. A quantity of about 0.45 to 1 ug RNA underwent reverse transcription using random hexamers. TCRdb re-called the immunoSEQ multiplex PCR reads through MiXCR, storing one row per CDR3 protein. The table includes roughly 110,000 distinct CDR3 sequences, approximately 94% detected once. Sample: CD8+ T cells from PBMCs. Every receptor here comes from a human donor with Susac syndrome.

This rearrangement joins TRBV4-1 to TRBJ2-4, with D perhaps being TRBD1 or TRBD2 (7 bases each). The CDR3 loop spans 14 amino acids. The V end was cut by 0 bases, the J end by 8 bases, with 11 bases between. From germline, CDR1 is MGHRA and CDR2 YSYEKL. CDR3 residues: CASSQETGRDIQYF. The CDR3 nucleotides read TGCGCCAGCAGCCAAGAGACAGGGAGGGACATTCAGTACTTC.

The chain combines TRBV4-1 with TRBJ1-5; D gene uncertain. Trimming stripped 1 base from V and 2 bases from J, with 9 bases between. Germline V lookup: CDR1 MGHRA, CDR2 YSYEKL. This CDR3 is 15 amino acids long. The CDR3: CASSQGGVGNQPQHF. The CDR3, as DNA: TGCGCCAGCAGCCAAGGCGGGGTAGGCAATCAGCCCCAGCATTTT.

The chain links TRBV20-1 to TRBJ2-7, with D possibly matching TRBD2 (5 bases). Trimming left V 6 bases short and J 0 bases short, with 15 bases between. CDR3 length equals 14 residues. Germline CDR1 DFQATT, CDR2 SNEGSKA (reference sequence). CDR3 sequence reads: CSAYTSESSYEQYF. DNA of the CDR3: TGCAGTGCGTACACTAGTGAGAGCTCCTACGAGCAGTACTTC.

CDR3 amino acids: CASSPGGGYEQYF. CDR3 nucleotides: TGTGCCAGCAGCCCTGGGGGGGGCTACGAGCAGTACTTC. The genes are TRBV9 and TRBJ2-7; TRBD2 matches at 7 bases. After removal of 4 bases from V and 3 bases from J, the junction contained 4 bases not matched to a gene. Germline lookup yields CDR1 SGDLS and CDR2 YYNGEE. The CDR3 has 13 residues.

The gene calls are TRBV12-5 and TRBJ1-5; possible D gene TRBD1, 5 bases. The CDR3 is 13 amino acids. CDR1 and CDR2 from the germline V gene are LGHNT and FRNRAP. Trimming took 8 bases from V and 3 from J, leaving 11 bases between them. The CDR3 coding sequence is TGTGCTAGTACCGCAGGGCTCAATCAGCCCCAGCATTTT. This sequence encodes CASTAGLNQPQHF.

J is TRBJ2-3 and V is TRBV29-1, with 7 bases lining up with TRBD2. Per the germline V gene, CDR1 is SQVTM and CDR2 is ANQGSEA. V was pared by 7 bases and J by 11 bases, with 15 bases of the junction left unmatched. CDR3 length: 13 amino acids. CDR3 sequence reads: CSDIHQGAGQQYF. The CDR3 DNA is TGCAGCGACATCCATCAAGGAGCGGGGCAGCAGTATTTT.

This chain links TRBV9 with TRBJ1-2; 7 positions agree with TRBD1. Germline V CDR1 and CDR2: SGDLS, YYNGEE. This CDR3 is built from 14 residues. V lost 3 bases and J lost 7; bases outside the gene matches: 9. The CDR3 coding sequence is TGTGCCAGCAGCGGGAGCAGACAGGGCGGTGGCTACACCTTC. It codes for CASSGSRQGGGYTF.

The rearrangement joins TRBV7-6 to TRBJ2-1; 7 bases are a match to TRBD2. The CDR3 loop spans 14 amino acids. Germline-derived CDR1 and CDR2 are SGHVS and FNYEAQ. V shed 3 bases, J shed 7 bases, and the junction held 6 bases outside the gene matches. The CDR3 is CASSLIGGGNEQFF. CDR3 nucleotides: TGTGCCAGCAGCTTGATTGGGGGAGGGAATGAGCAGTTCTTC.

J is TRBJ2-7 and V is TRBV11-2; D is uncertain. This CDR3 is 11 amino acids long. V was cut by 6 bases and J by 5 bases, with 8 bases left in between. Germline V gene sequence: CDR1 SGHAT, CDR2 FQNNGV. CDR3 DNA: TGTGCCAGCAGACGGTATCACGAGCAGTACTTC. Amino acids: CASRRYHEQYF.

This chain connects TRBV6-5 to TRBJ1-6; 7 bases are shared with TRBD1. The CDR3 totals 16 residues. The germline V gene has CDR1 MNHEY and CDR2 SVGAGI. Losses at the gene ends were 1 base for V and 8 bases for J; bases not matched to a gene: 8. CDR3: CASSYLFGRGDSPLHF. The CDR3 DNA is TGTGCCAGCAGTTACTTGTTCGGCAGGGGGGATTCACCCCTCCACTTT.

The chain employs TRBV20-1 and TRBJ2-4; 11 nucleotides line up with TRBD2. The CDR3 sequence is 18 residues long. Germline V lookup: CDR1 DFQATT, CDR2 SNEGSKA (reference sequence). Trimming cost V 0 bases and J 8 bases; bases outside gene matches: 15. CDR3 amino acids: CSARDLSGGDTHEDIQYF. CDR3 in DNA: TGCAGTGCTAGAGATCTTAGCGGGGGGGACACCCACGAAGACATTCAGTACTTC.

V is TRBV7-9 and J is TRBJ2-1, with D uncertain. V was shortened by 6 bases and J by 9 bases, with 18 bases between the two germline ends. The CDR3 runs 14 residues. Germline lookup yields CDR1 SEHNR and CDR2 FQNEAQ (reference sequence). The CDR3 region is CASSVDSEKGEQFF. The CDR3 DNA reads as TGTGCCAGCAGTGTAGACTCCGAAAAGGGTGAGCAGTTCTTC. Full variable domain (outside the CDR3, taken from reference TRBV7-9 and TRBJ2-1): DTGVSQNPRHKITKRGQNVTFRCDPISEHNRLYWYRQTLGQGPEFLTYFQNEAQLEKSRLLSDRFSAERPKGSFSTLEIQRTEQGDSAMYLCASSVDSEKGEQFFGPGTRLTVL.

J is TRBJ2-7 and V is TRBV7-9; TRBD1 or TRBD2 may be the D gene (5 bases each). This CDR3 spans 14 amino acids. V was pared by 4 bases and J by 4 bases, with 14 bases between. CDR1 is SEHNR and CDR2 is FQNEAQ in the germline V gene (reference sequence). CDR3 protein: CASSSSGTVYEQYF. DNA for the CDR3: TGTGCCAGCAGCTCCTCAGGGACGGTGTACGAGCAGTACTTC.

The rearrangement uses TRBV6-5 and TRBJ2-5; D may match TRBD1 or TRBD2 (6 bases each). The CDR3 consists of 14 residues. Germline V gene data show CDR1 as MNHEY and CDR2 as SVGAGI. V lost 5 bases and J lost 4, with 14 bases in between. The CDR3, as DNA: TGTGCCAGCAGTAGTTCGGGGGCCAGAGAGACCCAGTACTTC. Translated: CASSSSGARETQYF.

This clonotype was picked up a small number of times. J is TRBJ2-3 and V is TRBV12-3 or TRBV12-4; no firm D call. The CDR3 is 11 amino acids. Trimming took off 3 bases at V and 6 bases at J, with 4 bases between the two ends. The CDR3 DNA follows: TGTGCCAGCAGTTTGGGGGATACGCAGTATTTT. This sequence encodes CASSLGDTQYF.

The V gene is TRBV12-3 or TRBV12-4, the J gene TRBJ1-5; no firm D call. Trimming removed 3 bases at V and 0 bases at J, with 6 bases between. The CDR3 is made up of 14 amino acids. In DNA form, the CDR3 reads TGTGCCAGCAGTTTTACTGCTAGCAATCAGCCCCAGCATTTT. It specifies CASSFTASNQPQHF.

The genes are TRBV13 and TRBJ2-7; 7 nucleotides line up with TRBD1. The germline gives CDR1 PRHDT, CDR2 FYEKMQ (reference sequence). Unmatched junction bases numbered 7, after V lost 5 bases and J lost 3 bases. The CDR3 covers 14 residues. The CDR3, as DNA: TGTGCCAGCAGCCATGGACAGGATCACTACGAGCAGTACTTC. Translating gives CASSHGQDHYEQYF.

V is TRBV6-6 and J is TRBJ2-7; D is uncertain. Germline loops: CDR1 MNHNY, CDR2 SVGAGI (reference sequence). The V end lost 3 bases, the J end lost 3 bases, and 9 bases lay between the germline ends. This CDR3 has 13 amino acids. The CDR3 protein is CASSYGRNYEQYF. CDR3 nucleotide sequence: TGTGCCAGCAGTTATGGCAGGAACTACGAGCAGTACTTC.

The chain links TRBV9 to TRBJ2-5; 8 nucleotides match TRBD2. The CDR3 spans 14 residues. Germline V gene lookup returns CDR1 SGDLS and CDR2 YYNGEE. The V segment lost 3 bases and the J segment 5 bases; nucleotides outside the gene matches: 6. The CDR3 nucleotides read TGTGCCAGCAGCGAGGCGGGGGGAGGGGAGACCCAGTACTTC. Encoded protein: CASSEAGGGETQYF. Combining the CDR3 with reference TRBV9 and TRBJ2-5 gives the whole variable domain DSGVTQTPKHLITATGQRVTLRCSPRSGDLSVYWYQQSLDQGLQFLIQYYNGEERAKGNILERFSAQQFPDLHSELNLSSLELGDSALYFCASSEAGGGETQYFGPGTRLLVL.

The rearrangement links TRBV20-1 to TRBJ2-7; no reliable D call. The germline V gene has CDR1 DFQATT and CDR2 SNEGSKA (reference sequence). This CDR3 is built from 12 residues. The V and J ends lost 2 bases and 2 bases respectively, with 7 bases between them. The CDR3 DNA follows: TGCAGTGCTAGACTATCCCCCTACGAGCAGTACTTC. As protein: CSARLSPYEQYF.

This chain connects TRBV20-1 to TRBJ2-1; possible D gene TRBD1, 5 bases. The ends were cut back, 1 base at V and 6 bases at J, with 13 bases in the middle. Germline V CDR1 and CDR2: DFQATT, SNEGSKA (reference sequence). The CDR3 spans 14 residues. CDR3 residues: CSARGAGQGNEQFF. CDR3 nucleotides: TGCAGTGCTAGAGGGGCAGGCCAGGGCAATGAGCAGTTCTTC.

V and J are TRBV6-4 and TRBJ1-2; D is possibly TRBD1 (5 bases). This CDR3 contains 13 residues. The V gene's germline CDR1 is MRHNA and CDR2 SNTAGT. Trimming stripped 0 bases from V and 3 bases from J, with 5 bases between. The CDR3 DNA sequence: TGTGCCAGCAGTGACTCGGGACACTATGGCTACACCTTC. Its protein product is CASSDSGHYGYTF.